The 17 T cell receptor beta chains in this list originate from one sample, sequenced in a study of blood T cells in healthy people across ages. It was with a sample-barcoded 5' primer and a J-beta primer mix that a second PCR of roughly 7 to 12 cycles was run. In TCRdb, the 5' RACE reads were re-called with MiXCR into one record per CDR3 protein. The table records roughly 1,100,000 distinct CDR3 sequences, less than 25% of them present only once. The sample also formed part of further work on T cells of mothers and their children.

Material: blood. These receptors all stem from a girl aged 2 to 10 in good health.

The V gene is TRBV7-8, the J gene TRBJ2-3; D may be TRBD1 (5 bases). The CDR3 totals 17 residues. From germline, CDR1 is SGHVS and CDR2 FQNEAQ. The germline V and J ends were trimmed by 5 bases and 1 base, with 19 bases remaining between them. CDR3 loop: CASSVQKGVIRTDTQYF. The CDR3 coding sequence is TGTGCCAGCAGCGTACAAAAAGGGGTTATCCGCACAGATACGCAGTATTTT.

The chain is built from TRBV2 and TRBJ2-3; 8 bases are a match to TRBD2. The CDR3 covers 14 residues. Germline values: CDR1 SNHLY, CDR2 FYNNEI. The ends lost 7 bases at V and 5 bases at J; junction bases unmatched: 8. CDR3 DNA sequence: TGTGCCAGCAAGGGACTAGGGGAAGAAGATACGCAGTATTTT. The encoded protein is CASKGLGEEDTQYF.

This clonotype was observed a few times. The CDR3 sequence: CASSWAGGQPQHF. Here the CDR3 DNA reads TGTGCCAGCAGTTGGGCAGGGGGTCAGCCCCAGCATTTT. The chain carries TRBV6-5 and TRBJ1-5; 7 bases fit TRBD1. Germline V CDR1 and CDR2: MNHEY, SVGAGI. This CDR3 has 13 amino acids. J gave up 6 bases and V 4 bases, and 3 bases lay outside the gene matches.

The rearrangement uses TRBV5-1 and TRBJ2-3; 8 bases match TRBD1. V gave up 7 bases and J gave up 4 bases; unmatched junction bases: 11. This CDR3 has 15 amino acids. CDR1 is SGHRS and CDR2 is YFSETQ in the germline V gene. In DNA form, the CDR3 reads TGCGCCAGCCAGACGGACAGGGTATTAGCAGATACGCAGTATTTT. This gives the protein CASQTDRVLADTQYF. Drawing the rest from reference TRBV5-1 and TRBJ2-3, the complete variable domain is KAGVTQTPRYLIKTRGQQVTLSCSPISGHRSVSWYQQTPGQGLQFLFEYFSETQRNKGNFPGRFSGRQFSNSRSEMNVSTLELGDSALYLCASQTDRVLADTQYFGPGTRLTVL.

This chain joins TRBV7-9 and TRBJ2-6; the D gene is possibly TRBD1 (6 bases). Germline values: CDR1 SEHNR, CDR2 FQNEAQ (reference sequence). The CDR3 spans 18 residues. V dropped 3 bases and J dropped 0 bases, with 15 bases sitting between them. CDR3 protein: CASSFRSGDNSGANVLTF. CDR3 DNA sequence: TGTGCCAGCAGCTTCAGGTCAGGGGACAACTCTGGGGCCAACGTCCTGACTTTC.

In nucleotides, the CDR3 is TGCGCCAGCAGCCAAGAGGGATGGACTAGCGCCGGCACAGATACGCAGTATTTT. Protein product: CASSQEGWTSAGTDTQYF. The J gene is TRBJ2-3, the V gene TRBV4-1, with 9 bases lining up with TRBD2. Germline V gene data show CDR1 as MGHRA and CDR2 as YSYEKL. CDR3 length: 18 amino acids. V shed 0 bases and J 1 base; nucleotides not matched to a gene: 8.

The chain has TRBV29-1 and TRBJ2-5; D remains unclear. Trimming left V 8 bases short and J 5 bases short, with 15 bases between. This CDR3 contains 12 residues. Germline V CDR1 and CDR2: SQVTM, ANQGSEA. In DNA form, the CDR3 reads TGCAGCTCCCAGGCTTTGGCGGAGACCCAGTACTTC. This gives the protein CSSQALAETQYF.

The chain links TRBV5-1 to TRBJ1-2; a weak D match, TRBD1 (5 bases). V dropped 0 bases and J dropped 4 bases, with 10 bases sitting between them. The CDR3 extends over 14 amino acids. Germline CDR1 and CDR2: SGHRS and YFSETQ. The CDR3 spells CASSLESGTYGYTF. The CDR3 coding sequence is TGCGCCAGCAGCTTGGAGTCAGGGACCTATGGCTACACCTTC.

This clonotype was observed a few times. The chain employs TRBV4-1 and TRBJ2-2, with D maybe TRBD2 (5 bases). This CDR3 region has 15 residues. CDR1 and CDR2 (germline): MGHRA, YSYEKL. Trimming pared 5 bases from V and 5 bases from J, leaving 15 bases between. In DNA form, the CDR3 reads TGCGCCAGCAGCTACTCCGCGGGTTTTACCGGGGAGCTGTTTTTT. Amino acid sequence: CASSYSAGFTGELFF.

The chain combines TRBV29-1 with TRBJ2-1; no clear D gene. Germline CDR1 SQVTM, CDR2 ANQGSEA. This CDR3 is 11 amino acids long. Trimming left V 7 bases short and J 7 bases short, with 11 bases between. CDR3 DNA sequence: TGCAGCGGCCTCATTGGGAATGAGCAGTTCTTC. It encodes CSGLIGNEQFF.

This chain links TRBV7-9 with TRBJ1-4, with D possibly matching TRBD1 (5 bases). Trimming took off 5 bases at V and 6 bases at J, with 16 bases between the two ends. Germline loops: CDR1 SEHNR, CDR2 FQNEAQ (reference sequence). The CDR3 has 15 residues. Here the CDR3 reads CASSPPWTPDEKLFF. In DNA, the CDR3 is TGTGCCAGCAGCCCCCCGTGGACACCTGATGAAAAACTGTTTTTT. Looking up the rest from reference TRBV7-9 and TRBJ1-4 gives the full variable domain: DTGVSQNPRHKITKRGQNVTFRCDPISEHNRLYWYRQTLGQGPEFLTYFQNEAQLEKSRLLSDRFSAERPKGSFSTLEIQRTEQGDSAMYLCASSPPWTPDEKLFFGSGTQLSVL.

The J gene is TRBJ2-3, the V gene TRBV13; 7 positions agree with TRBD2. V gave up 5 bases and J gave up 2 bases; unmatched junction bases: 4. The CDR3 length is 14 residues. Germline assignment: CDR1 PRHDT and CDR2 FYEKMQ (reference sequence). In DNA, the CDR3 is TGTGCCAGCAGCCCTGGGACTACCACAGATACGCAGTATTTT. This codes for CASSPGTTTDTQYF. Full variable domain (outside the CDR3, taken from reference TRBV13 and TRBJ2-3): AAGVIQSPRHLIKEKRETATLKCYPIPRHDTVYWYQQGPGQDPQFLISFYEKMQSDKGSIPDRFSAQQFSDYHSELNMSSLELGDSALYFCASSPGTTTDTQYFGPGTRLTVL.

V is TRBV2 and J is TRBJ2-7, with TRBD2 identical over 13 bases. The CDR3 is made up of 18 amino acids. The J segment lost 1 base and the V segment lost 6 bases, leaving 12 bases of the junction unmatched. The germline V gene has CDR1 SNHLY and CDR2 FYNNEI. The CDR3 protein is CASSALRGTSGDSYEQYF. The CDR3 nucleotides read TGTGCCAGCAGCGCCTTGCGCGGGACTAGCGGGGATTCCTACGAGCAGTACTTC.

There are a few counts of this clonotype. This chain's CDR3 is CASSLIRASSYEQYF. The CDR3 bases are TGTGCCAGCAGTCTCATTCGGGCGAGCTCCTACGAGCAGTACTTC. The chain joins TRBV6-1 to TRBJ2-5; D is ambiguous. The DNA end lines up better with TRBJ2-7; the J call may be wrong. This CDR3 is built from 15 residues. Looked up from germline, CDR1 is MNHNS and CDR2 is SASEGT.

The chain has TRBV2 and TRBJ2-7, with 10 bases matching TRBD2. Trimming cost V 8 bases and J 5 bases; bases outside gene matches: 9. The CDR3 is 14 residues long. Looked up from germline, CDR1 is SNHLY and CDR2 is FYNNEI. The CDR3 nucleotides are TGTGCCAGCGAGGGGATTGGGACTAGCGACGAGCAGTACTTC. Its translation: CASEGIGTSDEQYF.

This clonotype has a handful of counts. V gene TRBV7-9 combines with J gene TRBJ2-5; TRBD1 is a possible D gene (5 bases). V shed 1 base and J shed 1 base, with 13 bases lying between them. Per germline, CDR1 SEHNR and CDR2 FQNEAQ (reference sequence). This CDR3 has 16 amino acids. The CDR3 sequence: CASSLVSTGGQETQYF. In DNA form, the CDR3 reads TGTGCCAGCAGCTTAGTGAGCACAGGCGGCCAAGAGACCCAGTACTTC. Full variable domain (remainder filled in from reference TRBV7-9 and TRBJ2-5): DTGVSQNPRHKITKRGQNVTFRCDPISEHNRLYWYRQTLGQGPEFLTYFQNEAQLEKSRLLSDRFSAERPKGSFSTLEIQRTEQGDSAMYLCASSLVSTGGQETQYFGPGTRLLVL.

DNA of the CDR3: TGTGCCAGCAGCTCTCCGGGACAGGGTGAGGAAAAACTGTTTTTT. As protein: CASSSPGQGEEKLFF. V is TRBV7-9 and J is TRBJ1-4, with TRBD1 identical over 9 bases. V lost 4 bases to trimming and J lost 8 bases; unmatched junction nucleotides: 8. There are 15 residues in the CDR3. CDR1 and CDR2 (germline): SEHNR, FQNEAQ (reference sequence).